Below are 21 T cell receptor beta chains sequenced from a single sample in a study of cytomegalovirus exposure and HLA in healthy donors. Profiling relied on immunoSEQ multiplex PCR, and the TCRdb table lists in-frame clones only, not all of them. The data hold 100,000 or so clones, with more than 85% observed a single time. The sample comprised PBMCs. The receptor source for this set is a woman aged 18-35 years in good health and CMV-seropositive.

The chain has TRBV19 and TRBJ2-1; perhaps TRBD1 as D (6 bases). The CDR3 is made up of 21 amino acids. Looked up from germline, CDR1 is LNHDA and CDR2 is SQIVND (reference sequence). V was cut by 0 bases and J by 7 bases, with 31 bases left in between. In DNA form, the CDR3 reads TGTGCCAGTAGTATAGACTCTGAGCTCCTCGGACAGACGGCGGTGGAGAATGAGCAGTTCTTC. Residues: CASSIDSELLGQTAVENEQFF.

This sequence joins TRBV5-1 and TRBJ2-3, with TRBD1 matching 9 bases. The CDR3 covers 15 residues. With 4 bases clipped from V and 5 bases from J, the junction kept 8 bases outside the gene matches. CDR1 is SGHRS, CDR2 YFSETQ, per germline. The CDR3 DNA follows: TGCGCCAGCAGCAAGACCCCGGACAGGGGAGATACGCAGTATTTT. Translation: CASSKTPDRGDTQYF.

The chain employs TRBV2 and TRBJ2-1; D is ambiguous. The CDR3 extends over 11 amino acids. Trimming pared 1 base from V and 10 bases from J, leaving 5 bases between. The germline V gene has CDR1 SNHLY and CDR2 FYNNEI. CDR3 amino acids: CASSEDFEQFF. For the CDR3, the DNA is TGTGCCAGCAGTGAAGACTTCGAGCAGTTCTTC.

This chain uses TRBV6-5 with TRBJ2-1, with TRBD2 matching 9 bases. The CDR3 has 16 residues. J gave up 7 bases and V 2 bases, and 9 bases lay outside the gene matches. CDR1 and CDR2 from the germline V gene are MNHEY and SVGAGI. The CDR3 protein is CASSYQAGLALNEQFF. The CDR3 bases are TGTGCCAGCAGTTACCAGGCCGGACTAGCGTTGAATGAGCAGTTCTTC.

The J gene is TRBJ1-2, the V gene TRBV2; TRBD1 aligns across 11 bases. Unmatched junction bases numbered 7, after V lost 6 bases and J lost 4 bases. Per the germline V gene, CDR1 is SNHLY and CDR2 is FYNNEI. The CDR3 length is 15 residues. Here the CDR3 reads CASRPGQGESYGYTF. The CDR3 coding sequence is TGTGCCAGCAGACCGGGACAGGGGGAGTCCTATGGCTACACCTTC.

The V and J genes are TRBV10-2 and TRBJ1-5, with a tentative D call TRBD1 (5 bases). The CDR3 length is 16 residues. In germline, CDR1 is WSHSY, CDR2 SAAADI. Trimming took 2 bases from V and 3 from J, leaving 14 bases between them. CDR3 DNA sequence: TGCGCCAGCAGTGAGGGGGCGAGCACAGACAATCAGCCCCAGCATTTT. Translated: CASSEGASTDNQPQHF.

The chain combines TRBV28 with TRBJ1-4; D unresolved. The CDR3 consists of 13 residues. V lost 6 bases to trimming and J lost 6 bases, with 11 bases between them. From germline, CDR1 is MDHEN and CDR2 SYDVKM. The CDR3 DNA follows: TGTGCCAGCAGGCGGTTTTCTTATGAAAAACTGTTTTTT. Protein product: CASRRFSYEKLFF. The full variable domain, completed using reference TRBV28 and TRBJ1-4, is DVKVTQSSRYLVKRTGEKVFLECVQDMDHENMFWYRQDPGLGLRLIYFSYDVKMKEKGDIPEGYSVSREKKERFSLILESASTNQTSMYLCASRRFSYEKLFFGSGTQLSVL.

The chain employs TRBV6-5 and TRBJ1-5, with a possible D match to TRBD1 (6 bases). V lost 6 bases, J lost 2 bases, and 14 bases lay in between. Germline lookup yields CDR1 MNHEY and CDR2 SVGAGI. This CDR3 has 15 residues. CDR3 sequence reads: CASRPPGAGNQPQHF. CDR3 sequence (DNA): TGTGCCAGCAGACCCCCAGGGGCCGGCAATCAGCCCCAGCATTTT.

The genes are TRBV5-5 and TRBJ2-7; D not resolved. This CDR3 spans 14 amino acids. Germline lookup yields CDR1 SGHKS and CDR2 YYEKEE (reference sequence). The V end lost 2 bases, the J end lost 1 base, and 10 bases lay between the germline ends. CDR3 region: CASSFVPGSYEQYF. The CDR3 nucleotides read TGTGCCAGCAGCTTCGTTCCAGGTTCCTACGAGCAGTACTTC.

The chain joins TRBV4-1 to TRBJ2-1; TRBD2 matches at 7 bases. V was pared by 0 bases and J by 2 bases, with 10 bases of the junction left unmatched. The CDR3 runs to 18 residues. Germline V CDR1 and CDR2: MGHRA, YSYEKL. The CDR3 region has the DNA TGCGCCAGCAGCCAAGAAATCCCAATCGGGACTACCTACAATGAGCAGTTCTTC. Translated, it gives CASSQEIPIGTTYNEQFF.

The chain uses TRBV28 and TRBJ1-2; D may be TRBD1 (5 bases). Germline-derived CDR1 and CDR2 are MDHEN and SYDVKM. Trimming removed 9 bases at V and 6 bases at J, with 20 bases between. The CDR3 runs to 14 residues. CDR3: CASHEKGRGNGYTF. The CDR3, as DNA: TGTGCCAGTCATGAAAAGGGGCGCGGGAATGGCTACACCTTC.

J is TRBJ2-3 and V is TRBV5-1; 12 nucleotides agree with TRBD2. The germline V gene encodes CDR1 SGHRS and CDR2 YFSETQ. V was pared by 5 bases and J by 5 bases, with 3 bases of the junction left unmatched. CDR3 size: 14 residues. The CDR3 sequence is CASSLAGGLDTQYF. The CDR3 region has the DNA TGCGCCAGCAGTCTAGCGGGAGGGTTAGATACGCAGTATTTT. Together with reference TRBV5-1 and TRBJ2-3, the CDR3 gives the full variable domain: KAGVTQTPRYLIKTRGQQVTLSCSPISGHRSVSWYQQTPGQGLQFLFEYFSETQRNKGNFPGRFSGRQFSNSRSEMNVSTLELGDSALYLCASSLAGGLDTQYFGPGTRLTVL.

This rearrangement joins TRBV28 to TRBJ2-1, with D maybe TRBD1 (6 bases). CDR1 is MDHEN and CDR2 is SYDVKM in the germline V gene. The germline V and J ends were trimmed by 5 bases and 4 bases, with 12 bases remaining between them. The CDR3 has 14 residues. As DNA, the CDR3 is TGTGCCAGCAGTGACAGGCCGCGTTACAATGAGCAGTTCTTC. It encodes CASSDRPRYNEQFF.

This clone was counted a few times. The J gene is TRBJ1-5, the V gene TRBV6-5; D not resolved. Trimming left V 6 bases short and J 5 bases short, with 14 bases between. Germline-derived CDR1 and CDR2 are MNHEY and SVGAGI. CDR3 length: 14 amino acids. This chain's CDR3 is CASSRGFSDQPQHF. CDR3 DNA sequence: TGTGCCAGCAGCCGGGGATTCTCGGATCAGCCCCAGCATTTT.

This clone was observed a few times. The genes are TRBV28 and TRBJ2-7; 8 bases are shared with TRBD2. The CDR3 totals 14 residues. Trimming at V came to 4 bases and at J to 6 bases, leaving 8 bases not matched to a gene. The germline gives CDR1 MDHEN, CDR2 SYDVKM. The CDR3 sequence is CASSYEAGVSEQYF. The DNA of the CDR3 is TGTGCCAGCAGTTATGAAGCGGGAGTCAGCGAGCAGTACTTC.

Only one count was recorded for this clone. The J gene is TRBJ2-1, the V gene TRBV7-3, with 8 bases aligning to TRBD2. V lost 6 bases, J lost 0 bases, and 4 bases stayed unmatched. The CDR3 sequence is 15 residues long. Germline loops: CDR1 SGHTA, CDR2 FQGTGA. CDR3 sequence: CASRSGGSSYNEQFF. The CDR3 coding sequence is TGTGCCAGCAGAAGCGGGGGTAGCTCCTACAATGAGCAGTTCTTC.

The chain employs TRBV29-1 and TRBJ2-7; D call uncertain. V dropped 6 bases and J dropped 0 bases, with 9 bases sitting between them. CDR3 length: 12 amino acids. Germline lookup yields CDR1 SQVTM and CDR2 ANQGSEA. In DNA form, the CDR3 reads TGCAGCGTGTCTTACAGCTCCTACGAGCAGTACTTC. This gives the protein CSVSYSSYEQYF.

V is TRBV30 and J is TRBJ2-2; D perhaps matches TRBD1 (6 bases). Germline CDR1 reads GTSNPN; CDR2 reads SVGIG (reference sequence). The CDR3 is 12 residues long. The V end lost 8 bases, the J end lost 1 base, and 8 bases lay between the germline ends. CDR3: CAGRGNTGELFF. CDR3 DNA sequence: TGTGCCGGCAGGGGGAACACCGGGGAGCTGTTTTTT.

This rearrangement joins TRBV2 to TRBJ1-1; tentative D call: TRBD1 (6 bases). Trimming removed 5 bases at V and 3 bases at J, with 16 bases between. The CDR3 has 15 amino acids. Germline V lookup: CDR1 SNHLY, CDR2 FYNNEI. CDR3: CASSPQGIGYTEAFF. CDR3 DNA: TGTGCCAGCAGTCCCCAGGGGATTGGGTACACTGAAGCTTTCTTT.

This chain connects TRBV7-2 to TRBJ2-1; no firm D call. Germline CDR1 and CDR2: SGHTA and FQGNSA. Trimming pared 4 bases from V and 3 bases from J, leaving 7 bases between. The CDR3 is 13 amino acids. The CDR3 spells CASSSYVYNEQFF. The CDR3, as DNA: TGTGCCAGCAGCTCCTACGTCTACAATGAGCAGTTCTTC.

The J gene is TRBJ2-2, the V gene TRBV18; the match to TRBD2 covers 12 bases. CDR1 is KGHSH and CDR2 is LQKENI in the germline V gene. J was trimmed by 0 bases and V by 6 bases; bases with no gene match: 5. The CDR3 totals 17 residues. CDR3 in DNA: TGTGCCAGCTCGTCAGGACTAGCGGGGACGAACACCGGGGAGCTGTTTTTT. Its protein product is CASSSGLAGTNTGELFF. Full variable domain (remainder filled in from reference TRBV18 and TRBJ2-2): NAGVMQNPRHLVRRRGQEARLRCSPMKGHSHVYWYRQLPEEGLKFMVYLQKENIIDESGMPKERFSAEFPKEGPSILRIQQVVRGDSAAYFCASSSGLAGTNTGELFFGEGSRLTVL.